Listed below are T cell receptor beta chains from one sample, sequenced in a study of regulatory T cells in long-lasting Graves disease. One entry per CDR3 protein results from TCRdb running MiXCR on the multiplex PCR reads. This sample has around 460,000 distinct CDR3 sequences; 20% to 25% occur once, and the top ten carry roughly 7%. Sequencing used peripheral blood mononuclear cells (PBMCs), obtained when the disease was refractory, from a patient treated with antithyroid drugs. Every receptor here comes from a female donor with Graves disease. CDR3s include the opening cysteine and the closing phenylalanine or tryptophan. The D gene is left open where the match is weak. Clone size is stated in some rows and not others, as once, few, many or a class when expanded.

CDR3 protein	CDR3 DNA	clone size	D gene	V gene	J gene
CAYRESTDTQYF	TGTGCCTACAGGGAAAGCACAGATACGCAGTATTTT	.	.	TRBV30	TRBJ2-3
CSALTSGRGTGELFF	TGCAGTGCTCTAACTAGCGGGAGGGGCACCGGGGAGCTGTTTTTT	many	TRBD2	TRBV20-1	TRBJ2-2
CASSLYKGQGKIDSPLHF	TGTGCCAGCAGTTTGTATAAGGGACAGGGAAAGATTGATTCACCCCTCCACTTT	few	TRBD1	TRBV27	TRBJ1-6
CATSSYRAHNEKLFF	TGTGCCACCAGCAGCTACAGGGCCCATAATGAAAAACTGTTTTTT	many	.	TRBV15	TRBJ1-4
CASSEWAGYDEQYF	TGTGCCAGCAGTGAATGGGCAGGGTATGACGAGCAGTACTTC	many	.	TRBV6-1	TRBJ2-7
CASSLVGRSRYEQYF	TGTGCCAGCAGCTTGGTAGGCCGTTCGAGGTACGAGCAGTACTTC	few	.	TRBV5-8	TRBJ2-7
CASSQEDRGANEKLFF	TGCGCCAGCAGCCAAGAGGACAGGGGAGCTAATGAAAAACTGTTTTTT	.	TRBD1	TRBV4-1	TRBJ1-4
CASSQDPAPPSHETQYF	TGTGCCAGCAGCCAAGATCCCGCCCCCCCTAGCCACGAGACCCAGTACTTC	many	.	TRBV3-1	TRBJ2-5
CAWIRQEVLNYGYTF	TGTGCCTGGATCCGACAGGAAGTACTTAACTATGGCTACACCTTC	few	.	TRBV30	TRBJ1-2
CASRGQGLGETQYF	TGTGCCAGCAGGGGACAGGGTTTAGGGGAGACCCAGTACTTC	many	TRBD1	TRBV28	TRBJ2-5
CASSLMKEETQYF	TGTGCCAGCAGCTTAATGAAGGAAGAGACCCAGTACTTC	few	.	TRBV11-2	TRBJ2-5
CASGLVISGNTEAFF	TGTGCTAGTGGTTTGGTAATATCGGGGAACACTGAAGCTTTCTTT	many	.	TRBV12-5	TRBJ1-1
CASIRSTGIGYTF	TGTGCCAGCATAAGGTCGACAGGGATTGGCTACACCTTC	many	TRBD1	TRBV2	TRBJ1-2
CASSLARRGYTF	TGTGCCAGCAGTTTAGCTAGGAGGGGCTACACCTTC	many	.	TRBV28	TRBJ1-2
CASSTLTQPQHF	TGTGCCAGTAGTACCCTCACCCAGCCCCAGCATTTT	few	.	TRBV19	TRBJ1-5
CSARLGLAGVGELFF	TGCAGTGCTAGGCTCGGACTAGCGGGAGTTGGGGAGCTGTTTTTT	many	TRBD2	TRBV20-1	TRBJ2-2
CSARDSLRSYNEQFF	TGCAGTGCTAGGGACAGCTTACGTTCCTACAATGAGCAGTTCTTC	.	.	TRBV20-1	TRBJ2-1
CASSTGQGHEQYF	TGTGCCAGCAGTACAGGACAGGGCCACGAGCAGTACTTC	.	TRBD1	TRBV7-9	TRBJ2-7
CASSRLGQGQYF	TGTGCCAGCAGCAGACTGGGACAGGGACAGTACTTC	few	TRBD1	TRBV28	TRBJ2-7
CASSLASSANTGELFF	TGTGCCAGCAGCTTAGCCTCCTCCGCGAACACCGGGGAGCTGTTTTTT	.	.	TRBV7-2	TRBJ2-2
CASSRDRGLYNEQFF	TGTGCCAGCAGCCGAGACAGGGGGCTCTACAATGAGCAGTTCTTC	.	TRBD1	TRBV14	TRBJ2-1
CASSERTGRVNEQFF	TGTGCCAGCAGTGAACGGACAGGGAGGGTGAATGAGCAGTTCTTC	few	.	TRBV2	TRBJ2-1
CASSSTLQGNTGELFF	TGTGCCAGCAGTTCAACTTTACAGGGTAACACCGGGGAGCTGTTTTTT	many	.	TRBV12-3/TRBV12-4	TRBJ2-2
CSASPGDYYGYTF	TGCAGTGCTAGTCCAGGAGACTACTATGGCTACACCTTC	many	.	TRBV20-1	TRBJ1-2
CSARAGQGGPNSPLHF	TGCAGTGCTAGAGCGGGGCAGGGCGGGCCCAATTCACCCCTCCACTTT	many	.	TRBV20-1	TRBJ1-6
CASRSTAPNTGELFF	TGTGCCAGCAGGTCGACAGCCCCGAACACCGGGGAGCTGTTTTTT	few	.	TRBV12-3/TRBV12-4	TRBJ2-2
CASNELSNQPQHF	TGTGCCAGTAATGAGTTGAGCAATCAGCCCCAGCATTTT	many	.	TRBV19	TRBJ1-5
CASSATENTEAFF	TGTGCCAGCAGCGCGACAGAGAACACTGAAGCTTTCTTT	many	.	TRBV6-2/TRBV6-3	TRBJ1-1
CSVDRTAYNEQFF	TGCAGCGTCGATAGGACAGCCTACAATGAGCAGTTCTTC	.	.	TRBV29-1	TRBJ2-1
CASSPWLGVAETQYF	TGTGCCAGCAGTCCGTGGTTGGGGGTCGCCGAGACCCAGTACTTC	many	.	TRBV11-3	TRBJ2-5
CASRLHSEETQYF	TGTGCCAGCAGACTACACTCCGAAGAGACCCAGTACTTC	many	.	TRBV12-3/TRBV12-4	TRBJ2-5
CASSSLAGKETQYF	TGTGCCAGCAGTTCCCTAGCGGGGAAGGAGACCCAGTACTTC	many	TRBD2	TRBV27	TRBJ2-5
CASSPRTVLSGNTIYF	TGTGCCAGCAGTCCCCGGACAGTTCTCTCTGGAAACACCATATATTTT	many	.	TRBV12-3/TRBV12-4	TRBJ1-3
CAWIGEQYF	TGTGCCTGGATAGGCGAGCAGTACTTC	.	.	TRBV30	TRBJ2-7
CASSEWGFRGNTIYF	TGTGCCAGCAGTGAATGGGGGTTTAGAGGAAACACCATATATTTT	few	.	TRBV2	TRBJ1-3
CASSFRVPYEQYF	TGTGCCAGCAGTTTTCGGGTACCCTACGAGCAGTACTTC	many	.	TRBV28	TRBJ2-7
CASSLAWTGMAKNIQYF	TGTGCCAGCAGCTTAGCTTGGACAGGGATGGCCAAAAACATTCAGTACTTC	many	TRBD1	TRBV7-2	TRBJ2-4
CASSFPTDFYEQYF	TGTGCCAGCAGCTTCCCCACAGACTTCTACGAGCAGTACTTC	.	.	TRBV5-6	TRBJ2-7
CAWSLQGNSPLHF	TGTGCCTGGAGTCTGCAGGGCAATTCACCCCTCCACTTT	many	.	TRBV30	TRBJ1-6
CAWSGGETQYF	TGTGCCTGGAGTGGTGGAGAGACCCAGTACTTC	many	.	TRBV30	TRBJ2-5
CASSLGRDREQYF	TGTGCCAGCAGCTTAGGCAGGGATCGCGAGCAGTACTTC	many	.	TRBV7-3	TRBJ2-7
CAGSLYRAHGYTF	TGTGCCGGCAGTTTATACAGGGCCCATGGCTACACCTTC	few	.	TRBV28	TRBJ1-2
CASSLSQGSSNQPQHF	TGTGCCAGCAGTTTATCCCAGGGGAGCAGCAATCAGCCCCAGCATTTT	many	.	TRBV28	TRBJ1-5
CASSSGTPYDGYTF	TGTGCCAGCAGTTCCGGGACGCCCTACGATGGCTACACCTTC	.	.	TRBV3-1	TRBJ1-2
CASSQHIGYGYTF	TGTGCCAGCAGCCAACACATTGGCTATGGCTACACCTTC	.	.	TRBV27	TRBJ1-2
CSAGGGGTEAFF	TGCAGTGCTGGCGGGGGGGGAACTGAAGCTTTCTTT	few	.	TRBV20-1	TRBJ1-1
CASSKRERVHEQYF	TGTGCCAGCAGCAAAAGGGAGAGGGTCCACGAGCAGTACTTC	.	.	TRBV3-1	TRBJ2-7
CSASVGENTGELFF	TGCAGTGCTAGTGTAGGGGAGAACACCGGGGAGCTGTTTTTT	.	.	TRBV20-1	TRBJ2-2
CASSAGQWIYNEQFF	TGTGCCAGCAGTGCGGGACAGTGGATCTACAATGAGCAGTTCTTC	once	TRBD1	TRBV6-1	TRBJ2-1
CASSLTAYNEQFF	TGTGCCAGCAGTTTGACGGCGTACAATGAGCAGTTCTTC	.	.	TRBV28	TRBJ2-1
CASSRQTPTTYEQYF	TGTGCCAGCAGCCGCCAGACACCCACGACCTACGAGCAGTACTTC	few	.	TRBV7-9	TRBJ2-7
CASSYSEGAYNEQYF	TGTGCCAGCAGTTACTCGGAGGGGGCCTATAACGAGCAGTACTTC	few	.	TRBV6-6	TRBJ2-7
CASSTGQGGTGELFF	TGTGCCAGCAGCACCGGACAGGGCGGCACCGGGGAGCTGTTTTTT	.	TRBD1	TRBV11-3	TRBJ2-2
CASITSGGAFTGELFF	TGTGCCAGCATTACTAGCGGGGGGGCCTTCACCGGGGAGCTGTTTTTT	.	TRBD2	TRBV6-2/TRBV6-3	TRBJ2-2
CASISRLRETQYF	TGTGCCAGCATATCCAGGCTTCGGGAGACCCAGTACTTC	.	.	TRBV2	TRBJ2-5
CASTPGPGAEAFF	TGTGCCAGCACCCCGGGACCTGGGGCTGAAGCTTTCTTT	many	.	TRBV12-3/TRBV12-4	TRBJ1-1
CASSLGSWGTETQYF	TGTGCCAGCAGCTTGGGGTCCTGGGGTACCGAGACCCAGTACTTC	many	.	TRBV7-2	TRBJ2-5
CASTSRGDYNSPLHF	TGTGCCAGCACCTCACGGGGGGACTATAATTCACCCCTCCACTTT	many	.	TRBV6-1	TRBJ1-6
CASSTPQGGETQYF	TGTGCCAGTAGTACCCCTCAGGGGGGGGAGACCCAGTACTTC	few	.	TRBV19	TRBJ2-5
CASSPIAGNYEQYF	TGTGCCAGCAGTCCCATAGCGGGAAATTACGAGCAGTACTTC	many	TRBD2	TRBV6-1	TRBJ2-7